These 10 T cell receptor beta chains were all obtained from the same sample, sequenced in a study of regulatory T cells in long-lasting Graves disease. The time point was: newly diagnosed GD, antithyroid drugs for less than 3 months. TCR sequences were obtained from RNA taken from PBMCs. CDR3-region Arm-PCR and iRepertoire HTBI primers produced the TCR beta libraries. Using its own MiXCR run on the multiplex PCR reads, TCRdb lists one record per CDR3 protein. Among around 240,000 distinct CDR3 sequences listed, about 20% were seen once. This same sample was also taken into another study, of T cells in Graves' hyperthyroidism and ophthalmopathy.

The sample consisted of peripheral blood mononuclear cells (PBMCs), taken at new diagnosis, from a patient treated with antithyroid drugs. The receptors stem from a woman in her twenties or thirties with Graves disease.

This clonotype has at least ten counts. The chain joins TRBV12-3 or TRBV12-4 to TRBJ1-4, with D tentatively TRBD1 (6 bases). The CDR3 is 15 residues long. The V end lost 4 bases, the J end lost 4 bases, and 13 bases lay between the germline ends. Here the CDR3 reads CASSSSQGSNEKLFF. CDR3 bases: TGTGCCAGCAGTTCCTCGCAGGGGAGTAATGAAAAACTGTTTTTT.

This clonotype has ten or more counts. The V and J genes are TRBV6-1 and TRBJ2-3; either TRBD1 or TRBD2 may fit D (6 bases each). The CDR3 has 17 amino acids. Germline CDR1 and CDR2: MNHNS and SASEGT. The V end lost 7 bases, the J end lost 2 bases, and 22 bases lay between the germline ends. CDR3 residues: CASTPSWIGGSTDTQYF. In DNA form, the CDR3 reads TGTGCCAGCACACCTTCGTGGATCGGGGGCTCCACAGATACGCAGTATTTT.

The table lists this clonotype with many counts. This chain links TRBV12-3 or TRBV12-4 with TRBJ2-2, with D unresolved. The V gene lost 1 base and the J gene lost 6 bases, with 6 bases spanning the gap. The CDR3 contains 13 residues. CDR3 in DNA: TGTGCCAGCAGTTTAGACCGGGCCGGGGAGCTGTTTTTT. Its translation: CASSLDRAGELFF.

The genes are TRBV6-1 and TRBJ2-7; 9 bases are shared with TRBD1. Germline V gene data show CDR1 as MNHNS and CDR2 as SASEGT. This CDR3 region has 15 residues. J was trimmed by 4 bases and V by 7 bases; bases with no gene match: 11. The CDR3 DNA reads TGTGCCAGCAACCTCGGAGGGACAGGGAAATACGAGCAGTACTTC. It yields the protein CASNLGGTGKYEQYF.

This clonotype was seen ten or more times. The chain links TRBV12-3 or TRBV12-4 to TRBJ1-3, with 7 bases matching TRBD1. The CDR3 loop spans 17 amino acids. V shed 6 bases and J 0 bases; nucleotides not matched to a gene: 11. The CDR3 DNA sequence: TGTGCCAGCAGAAACCGGGACAGCATATACTCTGGAAACACCATATATTTT. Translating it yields CASRNRDSIYSGNTIYF.

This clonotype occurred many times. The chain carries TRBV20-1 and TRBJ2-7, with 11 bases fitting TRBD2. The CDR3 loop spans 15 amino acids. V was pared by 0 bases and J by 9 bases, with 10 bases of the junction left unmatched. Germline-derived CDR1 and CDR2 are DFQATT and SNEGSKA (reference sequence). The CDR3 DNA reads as TGCAGTGCTAGAGATCTGGCTAGCGGGGGGCTCACGCAGTACTTC. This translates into CSARDLASGGLTQYF.

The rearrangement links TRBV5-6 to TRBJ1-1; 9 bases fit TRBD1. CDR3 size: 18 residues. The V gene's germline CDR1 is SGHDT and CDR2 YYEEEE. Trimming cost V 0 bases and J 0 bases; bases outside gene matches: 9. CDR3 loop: CASSLGPGQGPMNTEAFF. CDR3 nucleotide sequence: TGTGCCAGCAGCTTGGGGCCGGGACAGGGCCCCATGAACACTGAAGCTTTCTTT.

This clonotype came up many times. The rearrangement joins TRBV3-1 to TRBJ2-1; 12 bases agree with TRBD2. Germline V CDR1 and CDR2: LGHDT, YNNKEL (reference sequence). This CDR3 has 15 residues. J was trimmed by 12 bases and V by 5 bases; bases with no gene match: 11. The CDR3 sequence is CASSSPGLAGGAQFF. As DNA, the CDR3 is TGTGCCAGCAGCTCACCGGGACTAGCGGGTGGTGCGCAGTTCTTC.

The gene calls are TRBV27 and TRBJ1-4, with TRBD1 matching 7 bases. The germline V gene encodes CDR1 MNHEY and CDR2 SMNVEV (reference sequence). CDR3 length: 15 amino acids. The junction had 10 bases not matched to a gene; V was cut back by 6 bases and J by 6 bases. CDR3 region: CASRKSVTGDEKLFF. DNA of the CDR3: TGTGCCAGCAGAAAGTCTGTCACAGGGGATGAAAAACTGTTTTTT. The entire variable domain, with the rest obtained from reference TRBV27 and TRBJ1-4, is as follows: EAQVTQNPRYLITVTGKKLTVTCSQNMNHEYMSWYRQDPGLGLRQIYYSMNVEVTDKGDVPEGYKVSRKEKRNFPLILESPSPNQTSLYFCASRKSVTGDEKLFFGSGTQLSVL.

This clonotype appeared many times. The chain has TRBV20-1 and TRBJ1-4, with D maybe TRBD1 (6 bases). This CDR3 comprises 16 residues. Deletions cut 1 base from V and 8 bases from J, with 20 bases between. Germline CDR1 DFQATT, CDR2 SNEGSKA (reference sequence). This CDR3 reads CSARAATGRVGEKLFF. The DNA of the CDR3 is TGCAGTGCTAGAGCAGCCACAGGGAGGGTAGGAGAAAAACTGTTTTTT.